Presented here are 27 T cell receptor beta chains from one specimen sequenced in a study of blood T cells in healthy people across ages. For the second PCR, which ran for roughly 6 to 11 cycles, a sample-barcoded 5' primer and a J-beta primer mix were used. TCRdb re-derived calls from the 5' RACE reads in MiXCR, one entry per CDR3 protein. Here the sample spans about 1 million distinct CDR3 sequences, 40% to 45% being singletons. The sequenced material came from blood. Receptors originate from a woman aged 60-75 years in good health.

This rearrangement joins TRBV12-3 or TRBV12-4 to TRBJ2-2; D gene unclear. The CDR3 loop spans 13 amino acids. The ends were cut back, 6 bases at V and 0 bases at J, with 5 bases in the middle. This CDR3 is CASSAANTGELFF. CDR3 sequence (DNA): TGTGCCAGCAGCGCAGCGAACACCGGGGAGCTGTTTTTT.

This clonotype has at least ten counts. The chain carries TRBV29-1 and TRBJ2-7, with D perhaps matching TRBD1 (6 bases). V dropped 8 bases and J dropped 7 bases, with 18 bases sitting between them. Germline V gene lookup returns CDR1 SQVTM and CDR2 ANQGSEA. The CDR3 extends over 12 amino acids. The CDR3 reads CSSPGQGLEQYF. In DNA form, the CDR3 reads TGCAGCTCGCCGGGACAAGGTTTGGAGCAGTACTTC.

The CDR3 sequence: CASLTSGTGEQFF. The CDR3 region has the DNA TGTGCCAGCCTAACTAGCGGGACGGGTGAGCAGTTCTTC. The chain couples TRBV2 to TRBJ2-1, with TRBD2 matching over 10 bases. V trimming: 8 bases; J trimming: 9 bases; junction bases outside the gene matches: 7. The CDR3 length is 13 residues. Germline V CDR1 and CDR2: SNHLY, FYNNEI.

In DNA, the CDR3 is TGTGCCAGCAGCTCCCGACAGGGGCCTTGGACTAGCGGGTCGTACAATGAGCAGTTCTTC. It translates to CASSSRQGPWTSGSYNEQFF. The V call is TRBV21-1, the J call TRBJ2-1; TRBD2 reflects the table's D call only, with no check against the DNA. TRBV21-1 is labeled a pseudogene. This CDR3 has 20 amino acids.

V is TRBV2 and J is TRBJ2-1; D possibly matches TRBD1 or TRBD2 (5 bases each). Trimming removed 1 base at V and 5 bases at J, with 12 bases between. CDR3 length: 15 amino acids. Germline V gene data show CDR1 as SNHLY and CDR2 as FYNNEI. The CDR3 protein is CASSEGGVGDNEQFF. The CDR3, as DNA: TGTGCCAGCAGTGAAGGAGGGGTTGGGGACAATGAGCAGTTCTTC.

The DNA of the CDR3 is TGCGCCAGCAGCCCACAGGGGGCGACCTACGAGCAGTACTTC. This translates into CASSPQGATYEQYF. The V gene is TRBV5-1, the J gene TRBJ2-5; TRBD1 agrees at 9 bases. The J call may be wrong; the DNA end is better matched by TRBJ2-7. Germline V gene lookup returns CDR1 SGHRS and CDR2 YFSETQ. The CDR3 has 14 amino acids.

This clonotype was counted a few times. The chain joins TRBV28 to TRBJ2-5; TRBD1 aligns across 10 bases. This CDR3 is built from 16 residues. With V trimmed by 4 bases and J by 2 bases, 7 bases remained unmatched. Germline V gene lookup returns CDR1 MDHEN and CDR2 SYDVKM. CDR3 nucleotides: TGTGCCAGCAGTTCAATCGGACAGGGGGGACAAGAGACCCAGTACTTC. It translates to CASSSIGQGGQETQYF. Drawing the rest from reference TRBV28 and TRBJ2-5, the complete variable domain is DVKVTQSSRYLVKRTGEKVFLECVQDMDHENMFWYRQDPGLGLRLIYFSYDVKMKEKGDIPEGYSVSREKKERFSLILESASTNQTSMYLCASSSIGQGGQETQYFGPGTRLLVL.

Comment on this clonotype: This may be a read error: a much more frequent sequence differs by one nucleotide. The CDR3, as DNA: TGTTCCAGCAGCCCCCTAGGATCCTCCTACAATGAGCAGTTCTTC. It encodes CSSSPLGSSYNEQFF. V and J are TRBV7-9 and TRBJ2-1; the D is unclear. This CDR3 has 15 residues. CDR1 and CDR2 (germline): SEHNR, FQNEAQ (reference sequence).

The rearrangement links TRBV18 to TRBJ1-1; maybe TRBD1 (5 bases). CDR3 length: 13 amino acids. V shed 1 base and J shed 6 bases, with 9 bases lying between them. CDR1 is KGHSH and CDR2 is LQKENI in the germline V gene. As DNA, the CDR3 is TGTGCCAGCTCACCACGTCCGGGACCTGAAGCTTTCTTT. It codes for CASSPRPGPEAFF.

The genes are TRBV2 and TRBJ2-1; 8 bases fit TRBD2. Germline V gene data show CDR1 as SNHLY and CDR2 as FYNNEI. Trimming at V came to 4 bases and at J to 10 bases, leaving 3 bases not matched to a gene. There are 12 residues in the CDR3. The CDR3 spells CASSGGGREQFF. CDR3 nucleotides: TGTGCCAGCAGTGGTGGCGGGAGGGAGCAGTTCTTC.

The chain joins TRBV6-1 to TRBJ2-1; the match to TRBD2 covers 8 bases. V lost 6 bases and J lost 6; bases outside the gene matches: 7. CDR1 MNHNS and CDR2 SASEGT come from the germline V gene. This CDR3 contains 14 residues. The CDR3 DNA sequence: TGTGCCAGCAGCGCTTTAGCGGGAACCAATGAGCAGTTCTTC. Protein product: CASSALAGTNEQFF.

This chain's CDR3 is CASSLDRGGYTF. CDR3 sequence (DNA): TGTGCCAGCAGTTTGGATCGGGGCGGCTACACCTTC. J is TRBJ1-2 and V is TRBV7-9; TRBD1 is a possible D gene (5 bases). Germline-derived CDR1 and CDR2 are SEHNR and FQNEAQ (reference sequence). The CDR3 contains 12 residues. With 6 bases removed from V and 8 bases from J, the gap between germline ends came to 13 bases.

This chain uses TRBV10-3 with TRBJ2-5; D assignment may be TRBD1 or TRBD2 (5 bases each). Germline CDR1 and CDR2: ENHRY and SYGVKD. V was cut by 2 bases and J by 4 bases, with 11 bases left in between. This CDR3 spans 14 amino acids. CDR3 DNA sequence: TGTGCCATCAGTGAGACCAGGGCGGGAGAGACCCAGTACTTC. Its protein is CAISETRAGETQYF.

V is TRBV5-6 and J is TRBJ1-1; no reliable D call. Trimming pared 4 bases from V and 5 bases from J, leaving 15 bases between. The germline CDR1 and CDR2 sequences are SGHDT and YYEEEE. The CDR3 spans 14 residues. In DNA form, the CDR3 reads TGTGCCAGCAGCCTCCCAGCTATTGAGACTGAAGCTTTCTTT. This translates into CASSLPAIETEAFF.

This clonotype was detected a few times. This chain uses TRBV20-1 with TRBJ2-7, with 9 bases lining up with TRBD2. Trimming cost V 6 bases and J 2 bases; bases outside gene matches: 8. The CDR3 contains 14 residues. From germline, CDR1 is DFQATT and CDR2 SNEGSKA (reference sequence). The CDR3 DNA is TGCAGTGCACTAGGCAGCGGGGGGACCTACGAGCAGTACTTC. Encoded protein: CSALGSGGTYEQYF.

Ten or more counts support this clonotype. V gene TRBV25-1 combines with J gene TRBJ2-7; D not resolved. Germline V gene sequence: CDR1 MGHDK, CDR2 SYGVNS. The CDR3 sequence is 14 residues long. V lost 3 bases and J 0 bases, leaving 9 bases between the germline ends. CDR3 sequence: CASSEDGYSYEQYF. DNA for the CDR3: TGTGCCAGCAGTGAGGACGGATACTCCTACGAGCAGTACTTC.

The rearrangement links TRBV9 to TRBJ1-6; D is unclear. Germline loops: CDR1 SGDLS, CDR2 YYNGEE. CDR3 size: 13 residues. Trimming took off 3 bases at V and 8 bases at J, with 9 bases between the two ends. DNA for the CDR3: TGTGCCAGCAGCGGAGAACGGGATTCACCCCTCCACTTT. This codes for CASSGERDSPLHF.

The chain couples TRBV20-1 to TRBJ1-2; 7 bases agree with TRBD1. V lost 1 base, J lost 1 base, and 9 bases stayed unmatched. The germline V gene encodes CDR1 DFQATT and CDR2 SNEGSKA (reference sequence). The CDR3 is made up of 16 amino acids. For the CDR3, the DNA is TGCAGTGCTAGAGTGGGGCAGGGGGAGGATAACTATGGCTACACCTTC. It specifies CSARVGQGEDNYGYTF.

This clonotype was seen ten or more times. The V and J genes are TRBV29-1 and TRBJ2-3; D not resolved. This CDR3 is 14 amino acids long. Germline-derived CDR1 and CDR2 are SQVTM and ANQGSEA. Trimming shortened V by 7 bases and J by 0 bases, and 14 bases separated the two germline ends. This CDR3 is CSATPGLSTDTQYF. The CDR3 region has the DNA TGCAGCGCAACCCCGGGCCTCAGCACAGATACGCAGTATTTT.

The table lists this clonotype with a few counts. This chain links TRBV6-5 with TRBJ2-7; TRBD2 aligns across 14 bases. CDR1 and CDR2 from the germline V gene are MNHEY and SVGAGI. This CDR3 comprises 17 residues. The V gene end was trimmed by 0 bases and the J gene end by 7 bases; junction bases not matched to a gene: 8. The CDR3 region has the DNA TGTGCCAGCAGTTACTCGCCGACTAGCGGGAGGGGGAATGAGCAGTACTTC. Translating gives CASSYSPTSGRGNEQYF.

This chain's CDR3 is CSALTSGGYTQYF. CDR3 DNA sequence: TGCAGTGCTTTGACTAGCGGGGGTTATACGCAGTATTTT. The J gene is TRBJ2-3, the V gene TRBV20-1, with 12 nucleotides matching TRBD2. Trimming took 5 bases from V and 7 from J; bases not matched to a gene: 4. This CDR3 has 13 residues. Germline V lookup: CDR1 DFQATT, CDR2 SNEGSKA (reference sequence).

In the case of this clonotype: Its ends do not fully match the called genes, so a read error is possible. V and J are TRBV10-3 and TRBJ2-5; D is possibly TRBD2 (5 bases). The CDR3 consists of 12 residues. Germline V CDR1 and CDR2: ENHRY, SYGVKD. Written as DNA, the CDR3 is TGTACCATCAGTGGGGAGTACGGGACCCAGTACTTC. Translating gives CTISGEYGTQYF.

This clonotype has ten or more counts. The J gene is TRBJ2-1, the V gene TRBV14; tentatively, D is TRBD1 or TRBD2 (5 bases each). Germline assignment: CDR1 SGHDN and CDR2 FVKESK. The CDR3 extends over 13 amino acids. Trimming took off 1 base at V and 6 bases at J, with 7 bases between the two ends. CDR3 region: CASSQGGGNEQFF. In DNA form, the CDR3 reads TGTGCCAGCAGCCAAGGTGGGGGCAATGAGCAGTTCTTC.

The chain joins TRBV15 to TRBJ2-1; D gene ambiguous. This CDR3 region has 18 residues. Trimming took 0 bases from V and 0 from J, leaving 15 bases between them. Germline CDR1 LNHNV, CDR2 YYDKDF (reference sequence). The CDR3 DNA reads TGTGCCACCAGCAGAGATTTACAGCCTCTTAGCTCCTACAATGAGCAGTTCTTC. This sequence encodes CATSRDLQPLSSYNEQFF.

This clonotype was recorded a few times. The CDR3 spells CASSPTPARGRAGELFF. The CDR3 bases are TGTGCCAGCAGCCCAACACCCGCCAGGGGGAGGGCCGGGGAGCTGTTTTTT. The chain uses TRBV7-8 and TRBJ2-2; D is tentatively TRBD1 or TRBD2 (7 bases each). The CDR3 is 17 residues long. Germline V lookup: CDR1 SGHVS, CDR2 FQNEAQ. Deletions cut 5 bases from V and 6 bases from J, with 22 bases between.

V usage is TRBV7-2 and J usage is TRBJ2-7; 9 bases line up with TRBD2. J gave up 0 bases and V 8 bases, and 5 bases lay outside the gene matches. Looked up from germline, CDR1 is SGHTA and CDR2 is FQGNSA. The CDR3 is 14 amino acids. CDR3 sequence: CASFRTSDSYEQYF. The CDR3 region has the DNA TGTGCCAGCTTTCGGACTAGCGACTCCTACGAGCAGTACTTC.

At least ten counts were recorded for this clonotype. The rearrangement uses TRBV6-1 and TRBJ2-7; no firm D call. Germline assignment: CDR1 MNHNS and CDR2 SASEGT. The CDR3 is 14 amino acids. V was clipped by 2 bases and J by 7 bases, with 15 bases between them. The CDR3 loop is CASSEFTSLKEQYF. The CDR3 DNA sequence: TGTGCCAGCAGTGAATTCACAAGCTTAAAGGAGCAGTACTTC.